Following are 21 T cell receptor beta chains from one sample sequenced in a study of T cell clusters in autoimmune cytopenias. Roughly 40,000 genome equivalents of blood DNA were amplified for TRB. TRB rearrangements were amplified by touch-down multiplex PCR with mixed TRB-A/B primers. Reprocessing the multiplex PCR reads, TCRdb reports a single entry for every CDR3 protein and omits DNA. This table holds 4,500 to 7,000 distinct CDR3 sequences. The same data also went into a second study, on T cell repertoires in aging, cancer and after chemotherapy.

The sample taken for sequencing was peripheral blood. The receptors were sampled from a human donor in good health.

V is TRBV4-3 and J is TRBJ2-3; TCRdb indicates TRBD2, and absent DNA this call remains unverified. CDR3 length: 18 residues. The germline gives CDR1 LGHNA, CDR2 YSLEER. This CDR3 is CASSQEFGTSLSTDTQYF.

This clonotype is called medium-sized based on its frequency. This chain joins TRBV5-4 and TRBJ1-3. Germline CDR1 is SGHNT and CDR2 is YYREEE (reference sequence). The CDR3 sequence is 15 residues long. CDR3 in amino acids: CASSLEGSSGNTIYF.

The rearrangement joins TRBV20-1 to TRBJ2-7; TCRdb proposes TRBD2, but this gene call is untestable without DNA. The V gene's germline CDR1 is DFQATT and CDR2 SNEGSKA (reference sequence). The CDR3 totals 14 residues. The CDR3 here is CSARRLAEPYEQYF.

The chain uses TRBV5-6 and TRBJ2-5; TCRdb proposes TRBD2, but this gene call is untestable without DNA. From germline, CDR1 is SGHDT and CDR2 YYEEEE. The CDR3 is 14 residues long. The CDR3 is CASRGSGAERTQYF.

The V and J genes are TRBV20-1 and TRBJ1-1. There are 12 residues in the CDR3. Germline values: CDR1 DFQATT, CDR2 SNEGSKA (reference sequence). The CDR3 protein is CSASDRNTEAFF.

The J gene is TRBJ2-1, the V gene TRBV5-1; checking the TCRdb D call of TRBD2 is not possible without DNA. CDR1 is SGHRS, CDR2 YFSETQ, per germline. This CDR3 contains 14 residues. CDR3 sequence: CASSKQSGTKEQFF.

This chain uses TRBV4-1 with TRBJ1-5; TCRdb picks TRBD1, but there is no DNA to check that call. The CDR3 spans 17 residues. The V gene's germline CDR1 is MGHRA and CDR2 YSYEKL. CDR3 sequence reads: CASSQDRGRGLNQPQHF.

The rearrangement uses TRBV20-1 and TRBJ1-2; TCRdb lists TRBD1, though no DNA is available to test this call. Germline CDR1 reads DFQATT; CDR2 reads SNEGSKA (reference sequence). The CDR3 covers 12 residues. CDR3 sequence reads: CSAGEQGVSYTF.

The chain joins TRBV5-1 to TRBJ2-7; the TCRdb call, TRBD2, lacks DNA for checking. Looked up from germline, CDR1 is SGHRS and CDR2 is YFSETQ. This CDR3 contains 14 residues. This CDR3 reads CASSEGTSGYEQYF.

This clonotype is identified as medium-sized from frequency. The gene calls are TRBV6-2 or TRBV6-3 and TRBJ2-3; TCRdb returns TRBD1, unconfirmable since there is no DNA. The length of the CDR3 is 15 residues. From germline, CDR1 is MNHEY and CDR2 SVGEGT. CDR3 residues: CASSYYGGRADTQYF.

According to its frequency, this clonotype is medium-sized. The chain uses TRBV19 and TRBJ2-5; TCRdb outputs TRBD1, but without DNA this stays unchecked. Germline CDR1 is LNHDA and CDR2 is SQIVND (reference sequence). CDR3 length: 13 amino acids. Here the CDR3 reads CATMDSLQETQYF.

This clonotype is classed as medium-sized by frequency. V usage is TRBV19 and J usage is TRBJ2-7; checking the TCRdb D call of TRBD2 is not possible without DNA. CDR1 is LNHDA and CDR2 is SQIVND in the germline V gene (reference sequence). This CDR3 has 13 residues. CDR3 sequence: CASSIMLAGEQYF.

CDR3: CASSQEWRAETQCF. The chain is built from TRBV4-2 and TRBJ2-5; no DNA is available, so the TRBD2 call from TCRdb remains unchecked. This CDR3 spans 14 amino acids. CDR1 and CDR2 (germline): LGHNA, YNFKEQ.

CDR3 residues: CASSLINPGASGNTIYF. The genes are TRBV5-6 and TRBJ1-3; the D call of TRBD1 rests on TCRdb alone, since no DNA is present to check it. CDR1 and CDR2 (germline): SGHDT, YYEEEE. CDR3 size: 17 residues.

In terms of frequency, this clonotype is medium-sized. This sequence joins TRBV7-9 and TRBJ1-4; TCRdb reports TRBD1, a call that lacks DNA to check it against. Per the germline V gene, CDR1 is SEHNR and CDR2 is FQNEAQ (reference sequence). This CDR3 is built from 16 residues. The CDR3 sequence is CASSFWVTGSEEKLFF.

This chain joins TRBV5-4 and TRBJ2-2. The CDR3 has 14 residues. Germline CDR1 SGHNT, CDR2 YYREEE (reference sequence). The CDR3 loop is CASSSDSVTGELFF.

This clonotype is called medium-sized based on its frequency. The chain has TRBV27 and TRBJ1-6. Germline CDR1 and CDR2: MNHEY and SMNVEV (reference sequence). The CDR3 extends over 15 amino acids. The CDR3 sequence is CASSLKSSYNSPLHF.

This clonotype is called medium-sized based on its frequency. This rearrangement joins TRBV6-1 to TRBJ1-1. Germline V lookup: CDR1 MNHNS, CDR2 SASEGT. CDR3 length equals 13 residues. The CDR3 protein is CASSEESSRQAFF.

The J gene is TRBJ2-7, the V gene TRBV20-1; TCRdb proposes TRBD1, but this gene call is untestable without DNA. Germline assignment: CDR1 DFQATT and CDR2 SNEGSKA (reference sequence). The CDR3 has 14 residues. The CDR3 protein is CSARGGSPSYEQYF.

According to its frequency, this clonotype is medium-sized. The chain joins TRBV5-6 to TRBJ1-2; the D gene TCRdb calls, TRBD1, cannot be checked with no DNA. Germline CDR1 SGHDT, CDR2 YYEEEE. This CDR3 has 14 residues. The CDR3 loop reads CASSLGTGTHGYTF.

The J gene is TRBJ2-7, the V gene TRBV12-3 or TRBV12-4; lacking DNA, the TRBD1 call made by TCRdb goes unchecked. The length of the CDR3 is 15 residues. CDR3 loop: CASSPRWGSGHEQYF.